One sample yielded the 15 T cell receptor beta chains listed below, sequenced in a study of tumor and adjacent non-tumor tissue in lung cancer. Three rounds of nested PCR, following a modified ARM-PCR protocol, produced the TCRbeta library. In TCRdb, the multiplex PCR reads were re-called with MiXCR into one record per CDR3 protein. The sample consists of about 98,000 distinct CDR3 sequences, about 80% of them appearing once. This sample's RNA came from whole unsorted tissue. More than 3 cm separated this lung sample from the edge of the tumor. The sample comprised distant non-tumor lung tissue. These receptors were obtained from a man aged 55-75 years with small cell lung cancer.

The J gene is TRBJ2-5, the V gene TRBV24-1; TRBD1 matches 7 bases. This CDR3 spans 13 amino acids. Trimming at V came to 8 bases and at J to 4 bases, leaving 6 bases not matched to a gene. Looked up from germline, CDR1 is KGHDR and CDR2 is SFDVKD. The CDR3 DNA sequence: TGTGCCACCAAAGCGACAGGGAGAGAGACCCAGTACTTC. Amino acid sequence: CATKATGRETQYF.

Remarks on this clonotype: Its ends do not fully match the called genes, so a read error is possible. The chain couples TRBV29-1 to TRBJ2-3; 7 bases fit TRBD2. Germline V gene sequence: CDR1 SQVTM, CDR2 ANQGSEA. The CDR3 totals 15 residues. In DNA form, the CDR3 reads TGCAGCGTTGGGTTGGCGGGAGATATCACAGAAACGCAGTATTTT. Translating it yields CSVGLAGDITETQYF.

This chain joins TRBV11-2 and TRBJ2-7; 7 nucleotides line up with TRBD2. The CDR3 is 13 amino acids. Germline values: CDR1 SGHAT, CDR2 FQNNGV. CDR3 coding DNA: TGTGCCAGTAGCTGCCCTAGCGGATACGAGCAGTACGTG. It translates to CASSCPSGYEQYV.

This clonotype occurred once. A much more abundant neighbour one base away suggests this may be a read error. The chain joins TRBV6-4 to TRBJ2-1; a possible D gene is TRBD2 (6 bases). Trimming left V 3 bases short and J 9 bases short, with 18 bases between. CDR1 and CDR2 (germline): MRHNA, SNTAGT. This CDR3 is built from 15 residues. CDR3 nucleotide sequence: TGTGCCAGCAGTGAAGTAGCGGTAGAGGAGGGTGAGCAGTTCTTC. It specifies CASSEVAVEEGEQFF.

Note on this clonotype: One junction end does not reproduce the germline sequence, and a read error may be involved. This chain links TRBV11-2 with TRBJ2-3, with D uncertain. CDR3 size: 13 residues. Germline V lookup: CDR1 SGHAT, CDR2 FQNNGV. CDR3 sequence (DNA): TGTGCCAGTAGCCTCGAGAGGTCAGATACGCATTATTTT. Translation gives CASSLERSDTHYF.

This clonotype was observed a few times. A much more abundant neighbour one base away suggests this may be a read error. V is TRBV20-1 and J is TRBJ2-3; 8 bases are a match to TRBD2. V gave up 5 bases and J gave up 7 bases; unmatched junction bases: 11. Per germline, CDR1 DFQATT and CDR2 SNEGSKA (reference sequence). The CDR3 runs to 14 residues. The CDR3 loop is CSAGRREERNTQYF. As DNA, the CDR3 is TGCAGTGCTGGTCGGCGGGAGGAACGAAATACGCAGTATTTT.

On this clonotype itself: A much larger clone sits a single nucleotide away, making a read error possible. V gene TRBV5-1 combines with J gene TRBJ2-2; 8 nucleotides line up with TRBD2. The V gene's germline CDR1 is SGHRS and CDR2 YFSETQ. The CDR3 has 15 residues. The CDR3 nucleotides read TGCCCCAGCAAACTCGCCGCGGGAGGATCCGGGGAGCTGTTTTTT. Translated: CPSKLAAGGSGELFF.

For this clonotype: Likely a read error: the CDR3 ends without its conserved phenylalanine or tryptophan. The DNA is left out, because the CDR3 cannot be placed on it with certainty; the CDR3 is given as TCRdb lists it. The rearrangement uses TRBV20-1 and TRBJ2-1; TRBD2 is taken as the D call from the table, unchecked against the DNA. The CDR3 extends over 15 residues, inclusive of both ends. Per germline, CDR1 DFQATT and CDR2 SNEGSKA (reference sequence). The CDR3 loop is CSALPTSGRIGERFL.

This clonotype was seen a few times. Being one base from a much bigger clone, this may be a read error. V and J are TRBV7-8 and TRBJ1-2; perhaps TRBD1 as D (5 bases). This CDR3 has 14 residues. Trimming removed 0 bases from V and 7 bases from J, with 12 bases in between. CDR1 SGHVS and CDR2 FQNEAQ come from the germline V gene. Here the CDR3 DNA reads TGTGCCAGCAGCTTAGCCGGACATGCTTTTGGCTACACCTTC. Translated, it gives CASSLAGHAFGYTF. Based on the CDR3 plus reference TRBV7-8 and TRBJ1-2, the full variable domain is GAGVSQSPRYKVAKRGQDVALRCDPISGHVSLFWYQQALGQGPEFLTYFQNEAQLDKSGLPSDRFFAERPEGSVSTLKIQRTQQEDSAVYLCASSLAGHAFGYTFGSGTRLTVV.

With regard to this clonotype: A read error may account for a junction end that differs from germline. This chain links TRBV4-1 with TRBJ2-2, with unresolved D. Germline CDR1 reads MGHRA; CDR2 reads YSYEKL. The CDR3 is 15 residues long. The CDR3 DNA is TGCACCAGCAGCAGCAGGTGGGCCTATGCTGGGGAGCTGTTTTTT. It yields the protein CTSSSRWAYAGELFF.

The chain has TRBV11-2 and TRBJ2-1; a weak D match, TRBD1 (5 bases). The CDR3 runs 14 residues. Germline-derived CDR1 and CDR2 are SGHAT and FQNNGV. Trimming removed 8 bases from V and 15 bases from J, with 26 bases in between. The CDR3 nucleotides read TGTGCCAGCCAGAGGCGTCAGGGCGACAATGACAGGTTCTTC. It specifies CASQRRQGDNDRFF.

About this clonotype: One end of the junction varies from germline; a read error may be responsible. The V and J genes are TRBV2 and TRBJ2-1, with 7 positions matching TRBD2. There are 17 residues in the CDR3. The germline gives CDR1 SNHLY, CDR2 FYNNEI. The CDR3 nucleotides read TGTGCCAGCAGTGAACCCCCGACTAGCTTGATGGACAATGAACAGTTCTTC. It is translated as CASSEPPTSLMDNEQFF.

A remark on this clonotype: Germline and junction disagree at one end, which may indicate a read error. The gene calls are TRBV11-3 and TRBJ2-2, with a weak D call TRBD1 (6 bases). Germline V gene lookup returns CDR1 SGHNT and CDR2 YENEEA. This CDR3 contains 15 residues. This CDR3 reads CARSRVRGASGEQFF. CDR3 in DNA: TGTGCCAGAAGCCGGGTCAGGGGAGCGTCCGGGGAGCAGTTTTTT.

This rearrangement joins TRBV12-3 or TRBV12-4 to TRBJ1-3; 7 bases fit TRBD1. V lost 10 bases to trimming and J lost 4 bases; unmatched junction nucleotides: 13. The CDR3 has 15 amino acids. The DNA of the CDR3 is TGTGCCAACGGTGATGACAGGGCGCGAGGAAACACCATATATTTT. Translated: CANGDDRARGNTIYF.

This clonotype was picked up a small number of times. A read error may explain this, as a much larger clone is one base away. V gene TRBV5-4 combines with J gene TRBJ2-1, with D possibly TRBD2 on 6 matching bases. Between the trimmed V and J ends, which lost 4 bases and 3 bases, there was a span of 14 bases. Germline V gene sequence: CDR1 SGHNT, CDR2 YYREEE (reference sequence). This CDR3 is built from 15 residues. This chain's CDR3 is CASSTGRAGYNEQFF. CDR3 in DNA: TGTGCCAGCAGCACCGGGCGAGCGGGCTACAATGAGCAGTTCTTC.